The text below deals with one T cell receptor beta chain. What it binds is unknown. This entry belongs to a study of T cell responses to AZD1222 COVID-19 vaccine. Method: immunoSEQ multiplex PCR; TCRdb's copy keeps in-frame clones and lacks some. The profile shows over 80,000 clones, more than 80% of them singletons. Overall study findings and caveats: Without day 14 samples, only post-peak T cell repertoires were studied. Spike was spanned by vaccine-associated CD4 TCRs, which were dominant at 160-218 and 743-854.

The V segment lost 4 bases and the J segment 0 bases; nucleotides outside the gene matches: 2. This CDR3 comprises 14 residues. Germline V gene lookup returns CDR1 MRHNA and CDR2 SNTAGT. This sequence joins TRBV6-4 and TRBJ1-1; 7 bases fit TRBD1. This clonotype was obtained from an adult in good health. The sequencing here drew on peripheral blood, taken on day 0 of AZD1222 vaccination. Here the CDR3 DNA reads TGTGCCAGCAGTGTAACAGGGGTGAACACTGAAGCTTTCTTT. This translates into CASSVTGVNTEAFF.